This note documents a single T cell receptor (beta chain) sequence. Other DNA variants within this sample encode the same CDR3. This specimen belongs to a study of beta chain features in type 1 diabetes. Using CD45RO/CCR7/CD25/CD127/CD95/CD27, CD4+ naive, central memory, regulatory and stem cell-like memory cells were sorted. V was pared by 5 bases and J by 0 bases, with 8 bases between. The germline V gene encodes CDR1 SGDLS and CDR2 YYNGEE. The CDR3 totals 13 residues. Reverse transcribing all isolated RNA meant expressed TCRB transcripts were sequenced. TCRdb's table, derived via immunoSEQ multiplex PCR, lists solely in-frame clones and lacks some. The top ten clones hold around 0.02% of a sample with hundreds of thousands of clones, 17% of them seen once.

The receptor was derived from a woman aged 18-29 years in good health. The chain has TRBV9 and TRBJ1-1; D not certain. Sequenced input: naive CD4+ T cells from blood. CDR3 amino acids: CASSVEMNTEAFF. The DNA of the CDR3 is TGTGCCAGCAGTGTGGAAATGAACACTGAAGCTTTCTTT.